The clone carrying this TCR beta chain was seen ten or more times. The record originates from a study of metastatic and nonmetastatic thyroid tumors. All patients were treatment-naive before thyroid surgery. TCRdb re-called the PCR reads through MiXCR. The sample comprises over 7,500 clones, approximately 11% of which are singletons, and 7.6% rests with the top ten. The CDR3 consists of 15 residues. Germline assignment: CDR1 MDHEN and CDR2 SYDVKM. With V trimmed by 5 bases and J by 3 bases, 7 bases remained unmatched. The V and J genes are TRBV28 and TRBJ2-3, with 8 bases matching TRBD2. This clonotype was sampled from a female donor with papillary thyroid cancer or a benign thyroid nodule (not recorded which). Some clones in this sample may be carry-over from other donors' samples. The sequenced sample was tumor tissue. CDR3 in DNA: TGTGCCAGCAGTGTCTCGGGAGGGCCTACAGATACGCAGTATTTT. This encodes CASSVSGGPTDTQYF.